This passage covers 20 T cell receptor beta chains from one sample sequenced in a study of blood T cell repertoires in COVID-19. Sequencing was performed with immunoSEQ multiplex PCR; in TCRdb, only in-frame clones are kept and a portion is missing. The sample includes more than 70,000 clones, around nine tenths of them seen just once. Sample: peripheral blood. Receptor source: a man aged 50-59 years with active or convalescent COVID-19.

The chain recombines TRBV20-1 with TRBJ2-1, with TRBD2 as a possible D gene (6 bases). The ends were cut back, 8 bases at V and 3 bases at J, with 8 bases in the middle. The CDR3 extends over 11 amino acids. Germline V gene sequence: CDR1 DFQATT, CDR2 SNEGSKA (reference sequence). In DNA, the CDR3 is TGCAGTACGGGGGACTACAATGAGCAGTTCTTC. Translation: CSTGDYNEQFF.

The chain links TRBV15 to TRBJ2-1; D possibly corresponds to TRBD2 (6 bases). With 3 bases removed from V and 6 bases from J, the gap between germline ends came to 12 bases. Germline assignment: CDR1 LNHNV and CDR2 YYDKDF (reference sequence). The CDR3 has 14 residues. The CDR3: CATSSRDSVNEQFF. The CDR3 nucleotides read TGTGCCACCAGCAGCCGGGACTCAGTCAATGAGCAGTTCTTC.

This chain connects TRBV2 to TRBJ1-1; D is unclear. Per the germline V gene, CDR1 is SNHLY and CDR2 is FYNNEI. The CDR3 runs 14 residues. Trimming took off 8 bases at V and 2 bases at J, with 15 bases between the two ends. The CDR3 region is CASGGQAFNTEAFF. The CDR3 nucleotides are TGTGCCAGCGGCGGGCAGGCGTTTAACACTGAAGCTTTCTTT. Drawing the rest from reference TRBV2 and TRBJ1-1, the complete variable domain is EPEVTQTPSHQVTQMGQEVILRCVPISNHLYFYWYRQILGQKVEFLVSFYNNEISEKSEIFDDQFSVERPDGSNFTLKIRSTKLEDSAMYFCASGGQAFNTEAFFGQGTRLTVV.

The sample holds a few counts of this clone. V usage is TRBV4-3 and J usage is TRBJ1-3; 8 bases align to TRBD1. Germline V gene lookup returns CDR1 LGHNA and CDR2 YSLEER. V lost 0 bases, J lost 4 bases, and 5 bases stayed unmatched. This CDR3 contains 16 residues. The CDR3 here is CASSQETGALGNTIYF. In DNA form, the CDR3 reads TGCGCCAGCAGCCAAGAGACAGGGGCACTGGGAAACACCATATATTTT.

This rearrangement joins TRBV6-4 to TRBJ2-2, with a possible D match to TRBD2 (5 bases). V was trimmed by 6 bases and J by 4 bases, leaving 9 bases between them. This CDR3 comprises 13 residues. CDR1 MRHNA and CDR2 SNTAGT come from the germline V gene. CDR3 in amino acids: CASSQRATGELFF. CDR3 DNA: TGTGCCAGCAGCCAGAGGGCCACCGGGGAGCTGTTTTTT.

This sequence joins TRBV5-1 and TRBJ1-4, with 10 nucleotides matching TRBD1. This CDR3 spans 20 amino acids. CDR1 is SGHRS and CDR2 is YFSETQ in the germline V gene. J was trimmed by 5 bases and V by 0 bases; bases with no gene match: 16. The DNA for the CDR3 is TGCGCCAGCAGCTTGGGACGAGCTCGCTCCGGGACAGGGGTAAATGAAAAACTGTTTTTT. This encodes CASSLGRARSGTGVNEKLFF.

The chain couples TRBV30 to TRBJ1-5; D not resolved. This CDR3 region has 13 residues. CDR1 GTSNPN and CDR2 SVGIG come from the germline V gene (reference sequence). Trimming took 1 base from V and 4 from J, leaving 8 bases between them. Here the CDR3 reads CAWSGTENQPQHF. DNA for the CDR3: TGTGCCTGGAGTGGCACAGAAAATCAGCCCCAGCATTTT.

The chain carries TRBV7-2 and TRBJ1-2; D is unclear. The CDR3 consists of 13 residues. The V gene lost 5 bases and the J gene lost 0 bases, with 7 bases spanning the gap. The germline gives CDR1 SGHTA, CDR2 FQGNSA. CDR3 protein: CASSPVSNYGYTF. The CDR3 bases are TGTGCCAGCAGCCCCGTATCTAACTATGGCTACACCTTC.

The chain joins TRBV19 to TRBJ1-5, with TRBD1 matching 9 bases. Looked up from germline, CDR1 is LNHDA and CDR2 is SQIVND (reference sequence). V lost 5 bases to trimming and J lost 2 bases; unmatched junction nucleotides: 7. This CDR3 spans 16 amino acids. Here the CDR3 reads CASSAWTGEGNQPQHF. DNA for the CDR3: TGTGCCAGTAGTGCCTGGACAGGGGAAGGCAATCAGCCCCAGCATTTT. Combining the CDR3 with reference TRBV19 and TRBJ1-5 gives the whole variable domain DGGITQSPKYLFRKEGQNVTLSCEQNLNHDAMYWYRQDPGQGLRLIYYSQIVNDFQKGDIAEGYSVSREKKESFPLTVTSAQKNPTAFYLCASSAWTGEGNQPQHFGDGTRLSIL.

The CDR3 is CASRWTDSYEQYV. In DNA, the CDR3 is TGTGCCAGCCGCTGGACAGATTCCTACGAGCAGTACGTC. This chain connects TRBV6-5 to TRBJ2-7, with a weak D call TRBD1 (6 bases). The CDR3 contains 13 residues. V lost 8 bases and J lost 1, with 12 bases in between. Germline CDR1 MNHEY, CDR2 SVGAGI.

This clone was observed once. At one end the junction does not follow the germline gene, possibly because of a read error. The gene calls are TRBV5-5 and TRBJ2-7, with TRBD1 as a possible D gene (6 bases). CDR1 is SGHKS, CDR2 YYEKEE, per germline (reference sequence). This CDR3 is 12 amino acids long. The CDR3 is CASSLGTGSGVF. CDR3 coding DNA: TGTGCCAGCAGCTTAGGTACAGGGTCCGGTGTTTTC.

This chain uses TRBV12-5 with TRBJ1-2; D might be TRBD1 (6 bases). Germline V gene data show CDR1 as LGHNT and CDR2 as FRNRAP. The CDR3 totals 16 residues. With 0 bases removed from V and 2 bases from J, the gap between germline ends came to 13 bases. The CDR3 nucleotides are TGTGCTAGTGGTTTGGTCACGGGGGGGACAAACTATGGCTACACCTTC. Protein product: CASGLVTGGTNYGYTF.

The V gene is TRBV28, the J gene TRBJ1-5; perhaps TRBD1 as D (6 bases). V dropped 8 bases and J dropped 2 bases, with 19 bases sitting between them. CDR3 size: 16 residues. CDR1 and CDR2 from the germline V gene are MDHEN and SYDVKM. The CDR3 protein is CASSFLGGDGNQPQHF. In DNA form, the CDR3 reads TGTGCCAGCTCGTTCCTAGGGGGAGATGGCAATCAGCCCCAGCATTTT.

This clone was detected only a few times. The V call is TRBV19, the J call TRBJ1-1, with D uncertain. Trimming removed 4 bases from V and 1 base from J, with 10 bases in between. This CDR3 region has 14 residues. Per the germline V gene, CDR1 is LNHDA and CDR2 is SQIVND (reference sequence). For the CDR3, the DNA is TGTGCCAGTAGTAAAGTGAGGAGGAACACTGAAGCTTTCTTT. Its translation is CASSKVRRNTEAFF.

The chain recombines TRBV6-5 with TRBJ2-7, with a weak D call TRBD1 (5 bases). V was pared by 2 bases and J by 2 bases, with 10 bases between. In germline, CDR1 is MNHEY, CDR2 SVGAGI. The CDR3 is 14 amino acids. The CDR3 coding sequence is TGTGCCAGCAGTTACGGTAGGGGTACCTACGAGCAGTACTTC. As protein: CASSYGRGTYEQYF.

The gene calls are TRBV5-1 and TRBJ2-3, with TRBD1 as a possible D gene (6 bases). This CDR3 contains 15 residues. Germline V gene lookup returns CDR1 SGHRS and CDR2 YFSETQ. V was cut by 0 bases and J by 4 bases, with 12 bases left in between. The chain's CDR3 is CASSLGGQSPDTQYF. CDR3 bases: TGCGCCAGCAGCTTGGGGGGGCAATCCCCAGATACGCAGTATTTT. The full variable domain, its missing parts supplied by reference TRBV5-1 and TRBJ2-3, is KAGVTQTPRYLIKTRGQQVTLSCSPISGHRSVSWYQQTPGQGLQFLFEYFSETQRNKGNFPGRFSGRQFSNSRSEMNVSTLELGDSALYLCASSLGGQSPDTQYFGPGTRLTVL.

The chain joins TRBV28 to TRBJ2-2, with a tentative D call TRBD2 (5 bases). This CDR3 is 14 amino acids long. With 5 bases removed from V and 0 bases from J, the gap between germline ends came to 7 bases. The germline CDR1 and CDR2 sequences are MDHEN and SYDVKM. CDR3 DNA: TGTGCCAGCAGTCGGGATCCGAACACCGGGGAGCTGTTTTTT. Translation gives CASSRDPNTGELFF.

The rearrangement joins TRBV5-6 to TRBJ2-5; D possibly corresponds to TRBD2 (7 bases). Germline V gene data show CDR1 as SGHDT and CDR2 as YYEEEE. The length of the CDR3 is 18 residues. The V gene lost 3 bases and the J gene lost 5 bases, with 26 bases spanning the gap. This chain's CDR3 is CASSSTTADWGGRETQYF. The DNA of the CDR3 is TGTGCCAGCAGCTCCACCACGGCCGATTGGGGGGGGCGGGAGACCCAGTACTTC.

The chain couples TRBV19 to TRBJ2-7; 8 bases are a match to TRBD1. This CDR3 is 16 amino acids long. With 2 bases clipped from V and 5 bases from J, the junction kept 11 bases outside the gene matches. The V gene's germline CDR1 is LNHDA and CDR2 SQIVND (reference sequence). CDR3 nucleotides: TGTGCCAGTAGTATATTGGTTCCAGGGGGCGCGGACGAGCAGTACGTC. Translated, it gives CASSILVPGGADEQYV.

The chain joins TRBV18 to TRBJ1-5, with 7 bases that match TRBD1. This CDR3 has 17 amino acids. The junction had 11 bases not matched to a gene; V was cut back by 4 bases and J by 2 bases. Germline loops: CDR1 KGHSH, CDR2 LQKENI. DNA of the CDR3: TGTGCCAGCTCACAAAATACAGGGGAAGGGGGCAATCAGCCCCAGCATTTT. Translation gives CASSQNTGEGGNQPQHF.